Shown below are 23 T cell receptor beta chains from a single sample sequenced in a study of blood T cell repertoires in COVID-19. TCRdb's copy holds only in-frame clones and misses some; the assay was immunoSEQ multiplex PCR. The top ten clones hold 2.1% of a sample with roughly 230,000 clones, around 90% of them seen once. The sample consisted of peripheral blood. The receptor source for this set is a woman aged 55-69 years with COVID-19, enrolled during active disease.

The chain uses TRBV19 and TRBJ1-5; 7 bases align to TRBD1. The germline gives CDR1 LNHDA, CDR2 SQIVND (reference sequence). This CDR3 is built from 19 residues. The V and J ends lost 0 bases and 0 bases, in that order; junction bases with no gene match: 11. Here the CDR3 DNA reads TGTGCCAGTAGTATAGAAAAGCGGACAGGCAGAGGTAGCAATCAGCCCCAGCATTTT. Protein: CASSIEKRTGRGSNQPQHF.

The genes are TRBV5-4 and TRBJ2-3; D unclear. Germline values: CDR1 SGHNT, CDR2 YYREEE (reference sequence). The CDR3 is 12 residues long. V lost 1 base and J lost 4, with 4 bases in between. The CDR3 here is CASSLPADTQYF. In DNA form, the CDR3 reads TGTGCCAGCAGCTTGCCCGCAGATACGCAGTATTTT.

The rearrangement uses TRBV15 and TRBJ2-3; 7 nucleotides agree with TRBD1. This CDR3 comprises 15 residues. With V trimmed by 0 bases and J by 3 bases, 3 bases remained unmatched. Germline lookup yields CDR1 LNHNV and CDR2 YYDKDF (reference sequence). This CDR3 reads CATSRDQGVTDTQYF. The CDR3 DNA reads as TGTGCCACCAGCAGAGATCAGGGGGTTACAGATACGCAGTATTTT. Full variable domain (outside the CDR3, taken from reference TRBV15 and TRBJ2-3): DAMVIQNPRYQVTQFGKPVTLSCSQTLNHNVMYWYQQKSSQAPKLLFHYYDKDFNNEADTPDNFQSRRPNTSFCFLDIRSPGLGDTAMYLCATSRDQGVTDTQYFGPGTRLTVL.

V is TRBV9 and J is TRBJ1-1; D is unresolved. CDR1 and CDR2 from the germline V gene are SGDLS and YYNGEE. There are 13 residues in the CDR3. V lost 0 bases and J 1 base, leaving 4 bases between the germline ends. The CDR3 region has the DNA TGTGCCAGCAGCGTAGGTAGGAACACTGAAGCTTTCTTT. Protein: CASSVGRNTEAFF.

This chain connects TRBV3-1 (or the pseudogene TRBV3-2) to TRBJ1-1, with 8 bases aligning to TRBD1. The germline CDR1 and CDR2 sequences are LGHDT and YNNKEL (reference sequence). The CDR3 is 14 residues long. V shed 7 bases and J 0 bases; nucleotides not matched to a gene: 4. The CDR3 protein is CASIPTGVNTEAFF. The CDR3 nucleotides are TGTGCCAGCATACCGACAGGGGTGAACACTGAAGCTTTCTTT.

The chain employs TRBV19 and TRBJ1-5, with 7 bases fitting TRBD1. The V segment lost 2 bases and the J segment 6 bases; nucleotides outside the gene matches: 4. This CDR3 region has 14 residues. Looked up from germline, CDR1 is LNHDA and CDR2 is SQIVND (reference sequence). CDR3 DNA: TGTGCCAGTAGTATAAGGGGGCCGGGTCAGCCCCAGCATTTT. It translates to CASSIRGPGQPQHF.

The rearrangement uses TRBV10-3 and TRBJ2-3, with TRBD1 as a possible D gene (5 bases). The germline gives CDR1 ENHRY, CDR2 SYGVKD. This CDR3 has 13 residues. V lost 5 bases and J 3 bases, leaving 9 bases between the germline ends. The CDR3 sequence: CAISPRTTDTQYF. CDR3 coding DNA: TGTGCCATCAGTCCGAGGACAACAGATACGCAGTATTTT.

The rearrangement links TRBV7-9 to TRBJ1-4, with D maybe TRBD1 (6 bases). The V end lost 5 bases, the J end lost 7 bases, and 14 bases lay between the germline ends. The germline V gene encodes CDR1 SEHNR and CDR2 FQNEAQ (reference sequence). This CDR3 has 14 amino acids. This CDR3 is CASSDTGRTEKLFF. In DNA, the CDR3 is TGTGCCAGCAGCGATACAGGGCGGACTGAAAAACTGTTTTTT.

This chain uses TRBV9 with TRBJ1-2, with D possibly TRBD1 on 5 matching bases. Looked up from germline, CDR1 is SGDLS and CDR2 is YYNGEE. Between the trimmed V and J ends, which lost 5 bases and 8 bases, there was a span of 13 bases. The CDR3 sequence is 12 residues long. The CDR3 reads CASRGQGLGYTF. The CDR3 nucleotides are TGTGCCAGCAGGGGCCAGGGTCTGGGCTACACCTTC.

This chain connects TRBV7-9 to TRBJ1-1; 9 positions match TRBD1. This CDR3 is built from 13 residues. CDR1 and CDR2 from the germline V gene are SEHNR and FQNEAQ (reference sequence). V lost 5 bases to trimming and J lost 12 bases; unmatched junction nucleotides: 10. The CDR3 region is CASSLEGTGMTFF. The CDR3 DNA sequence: TGTGCCAGCAGCCTAGAAGGGACAGGGATGACTTTCTTT.

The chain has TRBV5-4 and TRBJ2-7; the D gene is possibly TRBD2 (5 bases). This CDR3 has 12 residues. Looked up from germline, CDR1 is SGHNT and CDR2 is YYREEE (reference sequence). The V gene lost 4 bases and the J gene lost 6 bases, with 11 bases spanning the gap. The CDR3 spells CASSRDYGEQYF. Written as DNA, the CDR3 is TGTGCCAGCAGCCGGGATTACGGCGAGCAGTACTTC.

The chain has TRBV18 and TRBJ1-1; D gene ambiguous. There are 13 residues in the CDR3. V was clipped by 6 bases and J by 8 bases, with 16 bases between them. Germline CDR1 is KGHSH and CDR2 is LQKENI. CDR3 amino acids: CASSSTAGVEAFF. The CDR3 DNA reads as TGTGCCAGCTCGTCAACCGCCGGGGTGGAAGCTTTCTTT.

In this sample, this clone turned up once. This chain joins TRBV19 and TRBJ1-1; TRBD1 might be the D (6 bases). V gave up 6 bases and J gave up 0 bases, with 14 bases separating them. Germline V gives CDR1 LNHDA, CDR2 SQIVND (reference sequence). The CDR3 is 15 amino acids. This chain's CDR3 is CASRLQGSVNTEAFF. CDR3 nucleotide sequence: TGTGCCAGTAGGCTGCAGGGGAGCGTGAACACTGAAGCTTTCTTT.

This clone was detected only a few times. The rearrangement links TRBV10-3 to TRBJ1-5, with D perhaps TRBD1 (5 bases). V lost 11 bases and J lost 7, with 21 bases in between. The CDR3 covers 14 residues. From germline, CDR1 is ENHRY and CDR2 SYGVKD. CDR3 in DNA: TGTGCCTCCCAACCTTTGGGGCTGGGCCAGCCCCAGCATTTT. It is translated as CASQPLGLGQPQHF.

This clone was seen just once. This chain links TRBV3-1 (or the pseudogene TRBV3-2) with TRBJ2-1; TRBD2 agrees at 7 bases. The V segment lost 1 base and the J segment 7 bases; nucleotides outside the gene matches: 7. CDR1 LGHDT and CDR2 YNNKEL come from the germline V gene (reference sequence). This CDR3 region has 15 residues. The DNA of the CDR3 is TGTGCCAGCAGCCAAGGAGCGGGGTGGGAAAATGAGCAGTTCTTC. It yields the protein CASSQGAGWENEQFF.

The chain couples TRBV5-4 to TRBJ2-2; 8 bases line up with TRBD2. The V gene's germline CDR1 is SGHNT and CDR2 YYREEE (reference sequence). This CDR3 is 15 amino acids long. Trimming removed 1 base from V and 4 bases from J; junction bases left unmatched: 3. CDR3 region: CASSLHSGVTGELFF. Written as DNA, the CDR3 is TGTGCCAGCAGCTTGCATAGCGGGGTCACCGGGGAGCTGTTTTTT.

DNA of the CDR3: TGTGCCAGCAGCTTACGGGGACAGGTTTTGGCCCCAGATACGCAGTATTTT. Residues: CASSLRGQVLAPDTQYF. This sequence joins TRBV7-6 and TRBJ2-3; the match to TRBD1 covers 8 bases. The ends lost 2 bases at V and 4 bases at J; junction bases unmatched: 11. CDR1 and CDR2 from the germline V gene are SGHVS and FNYEAQ. The CDR3 totals 17 residues.

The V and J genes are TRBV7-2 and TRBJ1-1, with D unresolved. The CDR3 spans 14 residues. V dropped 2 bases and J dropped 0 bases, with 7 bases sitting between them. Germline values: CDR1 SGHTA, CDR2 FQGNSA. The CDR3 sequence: CASSLHRLNTEAFF. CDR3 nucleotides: TGTGCCAGCAGCTTACACAGATTGAACACTGAAGCTTTCTTT.

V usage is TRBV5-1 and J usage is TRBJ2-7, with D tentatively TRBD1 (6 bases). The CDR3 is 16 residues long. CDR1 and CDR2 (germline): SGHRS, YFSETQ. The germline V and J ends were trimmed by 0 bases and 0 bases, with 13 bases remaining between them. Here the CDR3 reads CASSLAVGALSYEQYF. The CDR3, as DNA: TGCGCCAGCAGCTTGGCCGTGGGGGCCCTCTCCTACGAGCAGTACTTC. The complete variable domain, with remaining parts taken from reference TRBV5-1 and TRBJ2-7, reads KAGVTQTPRYLIKTRGQQVTLSCSPISGHRSVSWYQQTPGQGLQFLFEYFSETQRNKGNFPGRFSGRQFSNSRSEMNVSTLELGDSALYLCASSLAVGALSYEQYFGPGTRLTVT.

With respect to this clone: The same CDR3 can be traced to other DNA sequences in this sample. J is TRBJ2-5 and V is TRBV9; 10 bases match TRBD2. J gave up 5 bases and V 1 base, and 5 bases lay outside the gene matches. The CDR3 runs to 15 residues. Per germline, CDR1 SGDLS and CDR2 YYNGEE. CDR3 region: CASSVLAGGQETQYF. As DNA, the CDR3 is TGTGCCAGCAGCGTATTAGCGGGGGGCCAGGAGACCCAGTACTTC. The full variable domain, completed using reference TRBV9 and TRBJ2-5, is DSGVTQTPKHLITATGQRVTLRCSPRSGDLSVYWYQQSLDQGLQFLIQYYNGEERAKGNILERFSAQQFPDLHSELNLSSLELGDSALYFCASSVLAGGQETQYFGPGTRLLVL.

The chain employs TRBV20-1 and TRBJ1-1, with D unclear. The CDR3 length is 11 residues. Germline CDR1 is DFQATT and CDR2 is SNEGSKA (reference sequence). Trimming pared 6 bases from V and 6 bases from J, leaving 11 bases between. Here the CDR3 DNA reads TGCAGTGCAAGGAGTCATTCTGAAGCTTTCTTT. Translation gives CSARSHSEAFF.

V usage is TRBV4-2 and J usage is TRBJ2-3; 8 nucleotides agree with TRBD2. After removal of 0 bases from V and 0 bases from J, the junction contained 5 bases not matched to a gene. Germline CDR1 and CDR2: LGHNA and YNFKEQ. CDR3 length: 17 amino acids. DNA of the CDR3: TGTGCCAGCAGCCAAGATCTTGCGGGGGGAAGCACAGATACGCAGTATTTT. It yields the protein CASSQDLAGGSTDTQYF.

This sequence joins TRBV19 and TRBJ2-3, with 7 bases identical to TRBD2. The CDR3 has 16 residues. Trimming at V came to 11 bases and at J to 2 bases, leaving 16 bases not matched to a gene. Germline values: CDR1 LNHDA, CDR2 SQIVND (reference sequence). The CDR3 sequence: CASSMAGRGNTDTQYF. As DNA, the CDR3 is TGTGCCTCCTCCATGGCGGGGCGGGGGAACACAGATACGCAGTATTTT.